This T cell receptor (beta chain) was profiled in a study of OX40 agonist ivuxolimab in advanced cancers. Study as a whole: Among those treated, three patients had partial responses, one with hepatocellular carcinoma and two with cutaneous melanoma.

Remarks on this clone: Its antigen is currently unknown.

Germline lookup yields CDR1 SGHNT and CDR2 YYREEE (reference sequence). The ends lost 2 bases at V and 5 bases at J; junction bases unmatched: 6. CDR3 length equals 14 residues. The protocol was immunoSEQ multiplex PCR, while the TCRdb copy is restricted to in-frame clones and leaves out a portion. The sample has tens of thousands of clones, roughly 80% seen once. Study-wide points: Doses of 0.1 to 3.0 mg/kg were accompanied by clonal expansion of CD4+ and CD8+ blood T cells by week 6.

This sequence originates from an adult with an advanced solid tumor such as melanoma, head and neck, liver or kidney cancer. V is TRBV5-4 and J is TRBJ1-2, with TRBD1 matching 7 bases. This material consisted of CD4+ or CD8+ T cells sorted from blood, taken in a trial of the OX40 agonist ivuxolimab. The CDR3 region is CASSLTGEVYGYTF. The CDR3 DNA is TGTGCCAGCAGCTTAACAGGGGAAGTTTATGGCTACACCTTC.